The 20 T cell receptor beta chains below all came from one sample that was sequenced in a study of T cells after yellow fever vaccination. TCRdb redid the calling of the 5' RACE reads with MiXCR, one entry per CDR3 protein. The sample lists almost 600,000 distinct CDR3 sequences, approximately 15% occurring once. Sample: PBMCs, taken on the day of the yellow fever booster vaccination. These receptors all come from a man aged 25-40 years who received the YFV17D yellow fever vaccine.

This chain joins TRBV7-6 and TRBJ2-5; either TRBD1 or TRBD2 may fit D (5 bases each). Germline lookup yields CDR1 SGHVS and CDR2 FNYEAQ. V shed 5 bases and J shed 5 bases, with 12 bases lying between them. The CDR3 is 13 amino acids. CDR3 DNA: TGTGCCAGCAGCGCCGCCTGGGGGGAGACCCAGTACTTC. The encoded protein is CASSAAWGETQYF.

The gene calls are TRBV6-5 and TRBJ1-1; tentative D call: TRBD1 (5 bases). The V gene's germline CDR1 is MNHEY and CDR2 SVGAGI. The CDR3 runs to 15 residues. Trimming shortened V by 0 bases and J by 1 base, and 9 bases separated the two germline ends. The CDR3 DNA sequence: TGTGCCAGCAGTTACTCCTCCCAGGGGAACACTGAAGCTTTCTTT. Residues: CASSYSSQGNTEAFF.

This clonotype showed up just once. A read error is likely, as this CDR3 ends without the conserved phenylalanine or tryptophan. The chain joins TRBV10-3 to TRBJ2-3; D unclear. Germline V gene data show CDR1 as ENHRY and CDR2 as SYGVKD. Between the trimmed V and J ends, which lost 3 bases and 2 bases, there was a span of 15 bases. The CDR3 is 16 amino acids. The CDR3 spells CAISEDSLSPTDTQYS. The CDR3 DNA is TGTGCCATCAGTGAAGATTCCCTTTCCCCCACAGATACGCAGTATTCT.

The rearrangement uses TRBV24-1 and TRBJ2-3; 8 bases line up with TRBD1. The J segment lost 7 bases and the V segment lost 3 bases, leaving 5 bases of the junction unmatched. Per the germline V gene, CDR1 is KGHDR and CDR2 is SFDVKD. This CDR3 has 14 residues. The DNA of the CDR3 is TGTGCCACCAGTGATCCCCAGGGGGCTAATACGCAGTATTTT. Translation gives CATSDPQGANTQYF.

This clonotype was observed a few times. The CDR3: CATSPRGLAGVNEQFF. CDR3 DNA sequence: TGTGCCACCAGTCCCCGGGGACTAGCGGGAGTCAATGAGCAGTTCTTC. The V gene is TRBV24-1, the J gene TRBJ2-1, with 14 bases identical to TRBD2. Per germline, CDR1 KGHDR and CDR2 SFDVKD. There are 16 residues in the CDR3. The junction had 6 bases not matched to a gene; V was cut back by 6 bases and J by 6 bases.

In this sample, this clonotype turned up a few times. V is TRBV19 and J is TRBJ1-5; D perhaps matches TRBD1 (5 bases). Between the trimmed V and J ends, which lost 5 bases and 0 bases, there was a span of 14 bases. Germline assignment: CDR1 LNHDA and CDR2 SQIVND (reference sequence). The CDR3 spans 16 residues. CDR3 in DNA: TGTGCCAGTAGTGCTAGGGACCCTTATAGCAATCAGCCCCAGCATTTT. It specifies CASSARDPYSNQPQHF. The whole variable domain, filled in from reference TRBV19 and TRBJ1-5, reads DGGITQSPKYLFRKEGQNVTLSCEQNLNHDAMYWYRQDPGQGLRLIYYSQIVNDFQKGDIAEGYSVSREKKESFPLTVTSAQKNPTAFYLCASSARDPYSNQPQHFGDGTRLSIL.

The V gene is TRBV27, the J gene TRBJ2-2; 7 bases are a match to TRBD1. Germline V gene lookup returns CDR1 MNHEY and CDR2 SMNVEV (reference sequence). This CDR3 spans 14 amino acids. Germline trimming cut 4 bases from V and 9 bases from J; bases unmatched to any gene: 8. The CDR3 nucleotides are TGTGCCAGCAGTTCCCCAGGACAGGTCCGGGAGCTGTTTTTT. The encoded protein is CASSSPGQVRELFF.

The CDR3 bases are TGTGCCAGCAGCCCCGGGCTCCATAACTACGAGCAGTACTTC. Its translation: CASSPGLHNYEQYF. The rearrangement links TRBV4-2 to TRBJ2-7; D gene ambiguous. The CDR3 is made up of 14 amino acids. Looked up from germline, CDR1 is LGHNA and CDR2 is YNFKEQ. V lost 4 bases to trimming and J lost 3 bases, with 13 bases between them.

The chain recombines TRBV20-1 with TRBJ2-1, with 10 bases aligning to TRBD2. Germline V gene lookup returns CDR1 DFQATT and CDR2 SNEGSKA (reference sequence). V shed 5 bases, J shed 8 bases, and the junction held 12 bases outside the gene matches. The CDR3 has 15 amino acids. The DNA for the CDR3 is TGCAGTGCTCCCCTCTCTCTAGCGGGAGTATATGAGCAGTTCTTC. This codes for CSAPLSLAGVYEQFF.

This clonotype came up a few times. The chain carries TRBV4-1 and TRBJ1-2; no clear D gene. With 0 bases removed from V and 2 bases from J, the gap between germline ends came to 10 bases. Germline V gives CDR1 MGHRA, CDR2 YSYEKL. The CDR3 contains 15 residues. The CDR3 protein is CASSQDPRGNYGYTF. Here the CDR3 DNA reads TGCGCCAGCAGCCAAGATCCCCGAGGGAACTATGGCTACACCTTC.

This chain uses TRBV20-1 with TRBJ1-3, with 11 bases fitting TRBD1. From germline, CDR1 is DFQATT and CDR2 SNEGSKA (reference sequence). V shed 6 bases, J shed 5 bases, and the junction held 3 bases outside the gene matches. The length of the CDR3 is 13 residues. The chain's CDR3 is CSAGTGGRNTIYF. The CDR3 DNA sequence: TGCAGTGCCGGGACAGGGGGACGAAACACCATATATTTT.

This clonotype was counted a few times. This chain links TRBV7-6 with TRBJ2-3; D is unclear. Germline loops: CDR1 SGHVS, CDR2 FNYEAQ. The CDR3 runs to 15 residues. V was clipped by 4 bases and J by 3 bases, with 14 bases between them. The CDR3 sequence: CASSSRTPGTDTQYF. Here the CDR3 DNA reads TGTGCCAGCAGCTCACGGACCCCTGGGACAGATACGCAGTATTTT. The full variable domain, its missing parts supplied by reference TRBV7-6 and TRBJ2-3, is GAGVSQSPRYKVTKRGQDVALRCDPISGHVSLYWYRQALGQGPEFLTYFNYEAQQDKSGLPNDRFSAERPEGSISTLTIQRTEQRDSAMYRCASSSRTPGTDTQYFGPGTRLTVL.

This clonotype was picked up a small number of times. The rearrangement links TRBV9 to TRBJ2-3; D may correspond to TRBD1 or TRBD2 (5 bases each). V dropped 4 bases and J dropped 6 bases, with 9 bases sitting between them. The CDR3 has 12 amino acids. Germline CDR1 SGDLS, CDR2 YYNGEE. This CDR3 reads CASSRGEDTQYF. The DNA of the CDR3 is TGTGCCAGCAGCAGGGGAGAGGATACGCAGTATTTT.

This clonotype has only a few counts. V usage is TRBV3-1 and J usage is TRBJ1-2, with D possibly TRBD1 on 6 matching bases. The CDR3 is made up of 16 amino acids. Trimming pared 4 bases from V and 5 bases from J, leaving 20 bases between. The germline CDR1 and CDR2 sequences are LGHDT and YNNKEL (reference sequence). The CDR3 is CASSPPHRAAGYGYTF. The CDR3 nucleotides read TGTGCCAGCAGCCCCCCTCACAGGGCGGCGGGGTATGGCTACACCTTC.

The sample holds a few counts of this clonotype. The J gene is TRBJ2-1, the V gene TRBV5-4; 7 bases map to TRBD2. Germline trimming cut 0 bases from V and 0 bases from J; bases unmatched to any gene: 12. There are 19 residues in the CDR3. Germline V gene data show CDR1 as SGHNT and CDR2 as YYREEE (reference sequence). The CDR3 region is CASSLVSGVTWGSYNEQFF. The CDR3 DNA follows: TGTGCCAGCAGCTTGGTAAGCGGGGTCACTTGGGGCTCCTACAATGAGCAGTTCTTC.

This clonotype appeared a few times. The chain joins TRBV20-1 to TRBJ2-3, with a weak D call TRBD2 (6 bases). The CDR3 totals 12 residues. Trimming removed 5 bases from V and 10 bases from J, with 16 bases in between. Germline V gene lookup returns CDR1 DFQATT and CDR2 SNEGSKA (reference sequence). CDR3 in DNA: TGCAGTGCTCCCTCCACCGGGAGTGCGCAGTATTTT. The encoded protein is CSAPSTGSAQYF.

The J gene is TRBJ1-1, the V gene TRBV20-1; perhaps TRBD1 as D (6 bases). The germline V gene has CDR1 DFQATT and CDR2 SNEGSKA (reference sequence). CDR3 size: 15 residues. The germline V and J ends were trimmed by 5 bases and 0 bases, with 16 bases remaining between them. This CDR3 is CSAGAPGHLNTEAFF. In DNA form, the CDR3 reads TGCAGTGCTGGGGCCCCGGGACACCTGAACACTGAAGCTTTCTTT.

The V gene is TRBV4-3, the J gene TRBJ2-1; tentatively, D is TRBD2 (6 bases). Germline V gene lookup returns CDR1 LGHNA and CDR2 YSLEER. V shed 1 base and J shed 2 bases, with 18 bases lying between them. The CDR3 sequence is 18 residues long. The CDR3 region has the DNA TGCGCCAGCAGCCAAGGCGTGGGGGGTAGCGGACCCTACAATGAGCAGTTCTTC. Protein: CASSQGVGGSGPYNEQFF.

This clonotype has only a few counts. The V and J genes are TRBV12-3 or TRBV12-4 and TRBJ2-3; D is unclear. V shed 7 bases and J shed 9 bases, with 14 bases lying between them. The CDR3 consists of 12 residues. CDR3 bases: TGTGCCAGCACCGACACCGGCGCAACGCAGTATTTT. Translation gives CASTDTGATQYF.

In its sample, this clonotype was seen a few times. This sequence joins TRBV12-3 or TRBV12-4 and TRBJ2-3; the D gene is possibly TRBD1 (6 bases). Between the trimmed V and J ends, which lost 5 bases and 4 bases, there was a span of 13 bases. The CDR3 covers 14 residues. The CDR3 region has the DNA TGTGCCAGCAGTATGACCCCAGGGGCAGATACGCAGTATTTT. Translated: CASSMTPGADTQYF.